The 11 T cell receptor beta chains below all came from one sample that was sequenced in a study of T cell changes during pregnancy in multiple sclerosis. Only in-frame clones appear in the TCRdb table, and some are missing; sequencing was by immunoSEQ multiplex PCR. The table includes about 34,000 clones, roughly 91% detected once. The specimen was peripheral blood, collected in the second trimester of pregnancy. The receptors derive from a female donor in good health, enrolled as a control in a pregnancy study.

V gene TRBV6-5 combines with J gene TRBJ1-1; possibly TRBD1 for D (5 bases). The CDR3 is 14 residues long. Germline-derived CDR1 and CDR2 are MNHEY and SVGAGI. V was pared by 3 bases and J by 8 bases, with 16 bases between. The CDR3 sequence: CASSYSETAGEAFF. As DNA, the CDR3 is TGTGCCAGCAGTTATTCTGAAACGGCAGGGGAAGCTTTCTTT.

J is TRBJ1-4 and V is TRBV19; D is perhaps TRBD1 (5 bases). Looked up from germline, CDR1 is LNHDA and CDR2 is SQIVND (reference sequence). Trimming pared 6 bases from V and 0 bases from J, leaving 14 bases between. CDR3 length: 16 residues. The DNA of the CDR3 is TGTGCCAGTAGGGGCAGGGAAGGGACAACTAATGAAAAACTGTTTTTT. This encodes CASRGREGTTNEKLFF.

Here the CDR3 reads CASSERWGSGSPLHF. In DNA form, the CDR3 reads TGTGCCAGCAGTGAAAGGTGGGGAAGCGGTTCACCCCTCCACTTT. The rearrangement uses TRBV6-4 and TRBJ1-6; D not certain. This CDR3 comprises 15 residues. Germline V gene lookup returns CDR1 MRHNA and CDR2 SNTAGT. V was pared by 3 bases and J by 9 bases, with 15 bases between.

This clone was seen a handful of times. The chain joins TRBV19 to TRBJ1-5, with D perhaps TRBD1 (5 bases). With 3 bases removed from V and 4 bases from J, the gap between germline ends came to 19 bases. Germline CDR1 reads LNHDA; CDR2 reads SQIVND (reference sequence). This CDR3 region has 17 residues. The CDR3 sequence: CASSMGSGGGGNQPQHF. The DNA for the CDR3 is TGTGCCAGTAGTATGGGAAGCGGGGGAGGTGGGAATCAGCCCCAGCATTTT.

This clone showed up just once. The chain is built from TRBV7-8 and TRBJ2-3, with 11 bases that match TRBD1. The CDR3 contains 16 residues. Germline CDR1 is SGHVS and CDR2 is FQNEAQ. Unmatched junction bases numbered 3, after V lost 0 bases and J lost 4 bases. The CDR3 sequence: CASSLASDRGPDTQYF. In DNA form, the CDR3 reads TGTGCCAGCAGCTTAGCTTCGGACAGGGGGCCAGATACGCAGTATTTT.

This chain joins TRBV4-3 and TRBJ1-5; D possibly corresponds to TRBD1 (5 bases). Germline V CDR1 and CDR2: LGHNA, YSLEER. V was shortened by 0 bases and J by 2 bases, with 8 bases between the two germline ends. CDR3 length equals 15 residues. The CDR3 bases are TGCGCCAGCAGCCAAGAGTGGGGGGGCAATCAGCCCCAGCATTTT. Amino acid sequence: CASSQEWGGNQPQHF.

This chain uses TRBV6-1 with TRBJ2-2; D is possibly TRBD2 (7 bases). Germline V gene lookup returns CDR1 MNHNS and CDR2 SASEGT. Between the trimmed V and J ends, which lost 3 bases and 5 bases, there was a span of 13 bases. The CDR3 runs 15 residues. CDR3 bases: TGTGCCAGCAGTGAGGCACAGGGAGGGACCGGGGAGCTGTTTTTT. Its translation is CASSEAQGGTGELFF.

The genes are TRBV11-3 and TRBJ1-5; D perhaps matches TRBD1 (6 bases). V was cut by 8 bases and J by 7 bases, with 18 bases left in between. In germline, CDR1 is SGHNT, CDR2 YENEEA. CDR3 length: 14 amino acids. The CDR3 nucleotides read TGTGCCAGCTCCCGGGGACATGTCATGCAGCCCCAGCATTTT. Its protein product is CASSRGHVMQPQHF.

V is TRBV9 and J is TRBJ2-3; 12 bases align to TRBD2. The V gene end was trimmed by 0 bases and the J gene end by 3 bases; junction bases not matched to a gene: 8. CDR1 SGDLS and CDR2 YYNGEE come from the germline V gene. This CDR3 spans 18 amino acids. The CDR3 DNA is TGTGCCAGCAGCGTAGGGCTAGCGGGGGGGGCGGGGACAGATACGCAGTATTTT. Its translation is CASSVGLAGGAGTDTQYF.

The V call is TRBV4-1, the J call TRBJ2-5, with D possibly matching TRBD2 (6 bases). In germline, CDR1 is MGHRA, CDR2 YSYEKL. The CDR3 length is 17 residues. The V end lost 6 bases, the J end lost 5 bases, and 25 bases lay between the germline ends. CDR3 sequence: CASSPPRDLWMTETQYF. The DNA of the CDR3 is TGCGCCAGCAGTCCCCCCCGGGACTTATGGATGACGGAGACCCAGTACTTC.

The chain links TRBV5-4 to TRBJ2-5; D may be TRBD1 (5 bases). Germline V gives CDR1 SGHNT, CDR2 YYREEE (reference sequence). V lost 6 bases and J 5 bases, leaving 20 bases between the germline ends. The CDR3 is made up of 15 amino acids. This CDR3 is CASNSGASQGETQYF. CDR3 sequence (DNA): TGTGCCAGCAACAGTGGGGCTTCCCAAGGGGAGACCCAGTACTTC.